This entry lists 21 T cell receptor beta chains sequenced from one sample in a study of T cell responses to AZD1222 COVID-19 vaccine. Repertoires were generated with immunoSEQ multiplex PCR, while TCRdb's copy carries only in-frame clones and drops some. Of over 100,000 clones listed, just over 90% are singletons. The sequencing here drew on peripheral blood, taken on day 0 of AZD1222 vaccination. All receptors come from an adult in good health.

The V gene is TRBV16, the J gene TRBJ1-3; D ambiguous. The CDR3 covers 16 residues. The germline V gene encodes CDR1 KGHSY and CDR2 FQNENV. Trimming pared 0 bases from V and 0 bases from J, leaving 9 bases between. The CDR3, as DNA: TGTGCCAGCAGCCAATCGGACGGCCGCTCTGGAAACACCATATATTTT. As protein: CASSQSDGRSGNTIYF.

The gene calls are TRBV10-3 and TRBJ1-4, with 7 nucleotides matching TRBD1. CDR1 is ENHRY and CDR2 is SYGVKD in the germline V gene. The CDR3 contains 15 residues. V shed 4 bases, J shed 7 bases, and the junction held 9 bases outside the gene matches. CDR3 sequence (DNA): TGTGCCATCAGTGCCTCCGGGACAGAGGCTGAAAAACTGTTTTTT. This sequence encodes CAISASGTEAEKLFF.

The V call is TRBV24-1, the J call TRBJ1-2; possible D gene TRBD1, 5 bases. In germline, CDR1 is KGHDR, CDR2 SFDVKD. The CDR3 is 12 residues long. V lost 6 bases and J lost 10, with 14 bases in between. CDR3 loop: CATSFAGGAYTF. The CDR3 DNA follows: TGTGCCACCAGTTTTGCGGGAGGGGCCTACACCTTC.

This chain joins TRBV24-1 and TRBJ2-5, with D tentatively TRBD1 or TRBD2 (5 bases each). Per the germline V gene, CDR1 is KGHDR and CDR2 is SFDVKD. This CDR3 contains 15 residues. V was pared by 4 bases and J by 4 bases, with 15 bases between. The CDR3 loop reads CATSDKGTGRETQYF. The CDR3 nucleotides read TGTGCCACCAGTGACAAAGGGACGGGGCGAGAGACCCAGTACTTC.

The CDR3 is CASSLDRAEQYF. DNA for the CDR3: TGTGCCAGCAGTTTGGATCGGGCGGAGCAGTACTTC. The gene calls are TRBV6-5 and TRBJ2-7; D is undetermined. The germline gives CDR1 MNHEY, CDR2 SVGAGI. This CDR3 has 12 amino acids. V was shortened by 4 bases and J by 7 bases, with 11 bases between the two germline ends.

V is TRBV6-5 and J is TRBJ2-7; D is unclear. Germline V gene data show CDR1 as MNHEY and CDR2 as SVGAGI. Trimming took off 6 bases at V and 2 bases at J, with 11 bases between the two ends. This CDR3 has 13 amino acids. The CDR3 DNA reads TGTGCCAGCAGCCAACAATTTGCCTACGAGCAGTACTTC. Its translation is CASSQQFAYEQYF.

This chain joins TRBV4-1 and TRBJ2-2; tentatively, D is TRBD1 (5 bases). V shed 0 bases and J shed 2 bases, with 16 bases lying between them. The CDR3 runs 18 residues. The germline V gene has CDR1 MGHRA and CDR2 YSYEKL. The CDR3 here is CASSQEFQGFSNTGELFF. CDR3 sequence (DNA): TGCGCCAGCAGCCAAGAATTCCAGGGATTCTCTAACACCGGGGAGCTGTTTTTT.

To note about this clone: The germline gene is not matched at one end of the junction; a read error may be the cause. The V call is TRBV2, the J call TRBJ2-7; D is unclear. CDR1 is SNHLY, CDR2 FYNNEI, per germline. The CDR3 sequence is 11 residues long. The CDR3 loop is CASSGVLGCDF. For the CDR3, the DNA is TGTGCCAGCAGTGGGGTTCTCGGGTGCGACTTC.

The chain uses TRBV28 and TRBJ2-7; D is ambiguous. Per the germline V gene, CDR1 is MDHEN and CDR2 is SYDVKM. V dropped 6 bases and J dropped 0 bases, with 15 bases sitting between them. This CDR3 comprises 15 residues. CDR3 residues: CASRPQLRSSYEQYF. The CDR3 nucleotides are TGTGCCAGCAGGCCCCAGCTCCGGAGCTCCTACGAGCAGTACTTC.

This rearrangement joins TRBV6-5 to TRBJ1-1, with D hard to call. Trimming left V 7 bases short and J 0 bases short, with 12 bases between. The CDR3 sequence is 14 residues long. Per germline, CDR1 MNHEY and CDR2 SVGAGI. The CDR3 DNA reads TGTGCCAGCACGTCAGCGCCGATGAACACTGAAGCTTTCTTT. Its translation: CASTSAPMNTEAFF.

The chain combines TRBV13 with TRBJ1-5, with D tentatively TRBD1 (6 bases). CDR1 and CDR2 from the germline V gene are PRHDT and FYEKMQ (reference sequence). V lost 4 bases and J 5 bases, leaving 15 bases between the germline ends. The CDR3 extends over 15 amino acids. The CDR3 DNA follows: TGTGCCAGCAGCTCTTACGGCCAGGGGTATCAGCCCCAGCATTTT. This translates into CASSSYGQGYQPQHF.

The chain recombines TRBV29-1 with TRBJ1-4; D is unresolved. Trimming pared 7 bases from V and 4 bases from J, leaving 13 bases between. The CDR3 is made up of 13 amino acids. Germline CDR1 and CDR2: SQVTM and ANQGSEA. The CDR3: CSAYSGFNEKLFF. CDR3 DNA: TGCAGCGCATACAGCGGCTTTAATGAAAAACTGTTTTTT. The full variable domain, in which reference TRBV29-1 and TRBJ1-4 provide the parts outside the CDR3, is SAVISQKPSRDICQRGTSLTIQCQVDSQVTMMFWYRQQPGQSLTLIATANQGSEATYESGFVIDKFPISRPNLTFSTLTVSNMSPEDSSIYLCSAYSGFNEKLFFGSGTQLSVL.

This clone has only one observation. V is TRBV11-3 and J is TRBJ2-3; D is unclear. CDR1 and CDR2 from the germline V gene are SGHNT and YENEEA. This CDR3 comprises 13 residues. V was clipped by 5 bases and J by 0 bases, with 6 bases between them. The CDR3 nucleotides read TGTGCCAGCAGCCCCCACAGCACAGATACGCAGTATTTT. Amino acids: CASSPHSTDTQYF.

This clone was recorded many times. This rearrangement joins TRBV9 to TRBJ1-1, with 9 bases lining up with TRBD1. The CDR3 is made up of 15 amino acids. Trimming took 4 bases from V and 3 from J; bases not matched to a gene: 7. The V gene's germline CDR1 is SGDLS and CDR2 YYNGEE. The CDR3 nucleotides are TGTGCCAGCAGCCTCACAGGGGGCTATTACACTGAAGCTTTCTTT. The encoded protein is CASSLTGGYYTEAFF.

This sequence joins TRBV28 and TRBJ1-6; 7 nucleotides match TRBD1. CDR1 MDHEN and CDR2 SYDVKM come from the germline V gene. The CDR3 loop spans 16 amino acids. The V segment lost 8 bases and the J segment 14 bases; nucleotides outside the gene matches: 21. CDR3 in amino acids: CASGTGQLKPSTSLHF. The CDR3 coding sequence is TGTGCCAGCGGAACGGGACAGTTAAAACCCTCCACATCCCTCCACTTT.

This chain links TRBV4-3 with TRBJ1-2, with TRBD1 matching over 7 bases. Germline lookup yields CDR1 LGHNA and CDR2 YSLEER. The trim removed 4 bases at V and 0 bases at J, leaving 5 bases unmatched. CDR3 length: 15 amino acids. The CDR3 DNA sequence: TGCGCCAGCAGCCGGGAACAGGGGTCTAACTATGGCTACACCTTC. As protein: CASSREQGSNYGYTF.

The chain has TRBV30 and TRBJ2-7, with TRBD2 identical over 7 bases. The V and J ends lost 1 base and 5 bases, in that order; junction bases with no gene match: 8. This CDR3 contains 14 residues. Germline CDR1 GTSNPN, CDR2 SVGIG (reference sequence). The CDR3 loop reads CAWSASGGPHEQYF. DNA of the CDR3: TGTGCCTGGAGTGCCTCGGGGGGACCCCACGAGCAGTACTTC.

The chain combines TRBV11-2 with TRBJ1-2; D call uncertain. V shed 3 bases and J shed 6 bases, with 11 bases lying between them. Germline CDR1 is SGHAT and CDR2 is FQNNGV. The CDR3 has 13 amino acids. CDR3 bases: TGTGCCAGCAGCTTCTTAGGTTCCGATGGCTACACCTTC. Amino acid sequence: CASSFLGSDGYTF. The full variable domain, rest sourced from reference TRBV11-2 and TRBJ1-2, is EAGVAQSPRYKIIEKRQSVAFWCNPISGHATLYWYQQILGQGPKLLIQFQNNGVVDDSQLPKDRFSAERLKGVDSTLKIQPAKLEDSAVYLCASSFLGSDGYTFGSGTRLTVV.

The V and J genes are TRBV25-1 and TRBJ2-2, with D perhaps assigned TRBD1 or TRBD2 (5 bases each). Germline CDR1 reads MGHDK; CDR2 reads SYGVNS. This CDR3 is 12 amino acids long. V was clipped by 4 bases and J by 9 bases, with 9 bases between them. The CDR3 DNA sequence: TGTGCCAGCAGTGTAGGGACCCGGGAGCTGTTTTTT. It is translated as CASSVGTRELFF.

The rearrangement joins TRBV5-1 to TRBJ1-1; D is ambiguous. V lost 1 base, J lost 4 bases, and 11 bases lay in between. This CDR3 spans 14 amino acids. CDR1 is SGHRS, CDR2 YFSETQ, per germline. The CDR3 region is CASSLLVEATEAFF. The CDR3 DNA is TGCGCCAGCAGCTTGTTGGTGGAGGCCACTGAAGCTTTCTTT.

The J gene is TRBJ1-5, the V gene TRBV7-9; tentative D call: TRBD1 (6 bases). The ends were cut back, 5 bases at V and 0 bases at J, with 14 bases in the middle. This CDR3 has 16 amino acids. From germline, CDR1 is SEHNR and CDR2 FQNEAQ (reference sequence). The CDR3 here is CASSHTGAGSNQPQHF. CDR3 nucleotides: TGTGCCAGCAGCCATACGGGGGCGGGTAGCAATCAGCCCCAGCATTTT. Variable domain in full (rest from reference TRBV7-9 and TRBJ1-5): DTGVSQNPRHKITKRGQNVTFRCDPISEHNRLYWYRQTLGQGPEFLTYFQNEAQLEKSRLLSDRFSAERPKGSFSTLEIQRTEQGDSAMYLCASSHTGAGSNQPQHFGDGTRLSIL.